Sequencing of this TCR beta chain was carried out in a study of spatial heterogeneity in lung cancer. Study-level findings and limits: More often at tumor resection than at routine follow-up, ubiquitous expanded tumor TCRs were detected in the blood.

V lost 4 bases and J 2 bases, leaving 15 bases between the germline ends. Germline V gene data show CDR1 as KGHSH and CDR2 as LQKENI. The CDR3 totals 16 residues. Every individual TCR cDNA molecule carried its own unique molecular identifier, which allowed correction of PCR and sequencing errors. Using its own MiXCR run on the 5' RACE reads, TCRdb lists one record per CDR3 protein. Of under 100,000 distinct CDR3 sequences listed, 7% to 9% are singletons. With respect to this clonotype: What it binds is not known.

Documented time point: sample taken at primary tumor resection. Sequencing was performed on whole RNA extracted from tumor and nontumor lung tissue, or from frozen PBMC, and the material was left unsorted. Specimen: PBMCs, collected at surgery. The V call is TRBV18, the J call TRBJ1-3, with D hard to call. The TCR was taken from a male donor with early-stage non-small cell lung cancer. The CDR3, as DNA: TGTGCCAGCTCACAAATCGGAAAAAACGCTGGAAACACCATATATTTT. It encodes CASSQIGKNAGNTIYF.